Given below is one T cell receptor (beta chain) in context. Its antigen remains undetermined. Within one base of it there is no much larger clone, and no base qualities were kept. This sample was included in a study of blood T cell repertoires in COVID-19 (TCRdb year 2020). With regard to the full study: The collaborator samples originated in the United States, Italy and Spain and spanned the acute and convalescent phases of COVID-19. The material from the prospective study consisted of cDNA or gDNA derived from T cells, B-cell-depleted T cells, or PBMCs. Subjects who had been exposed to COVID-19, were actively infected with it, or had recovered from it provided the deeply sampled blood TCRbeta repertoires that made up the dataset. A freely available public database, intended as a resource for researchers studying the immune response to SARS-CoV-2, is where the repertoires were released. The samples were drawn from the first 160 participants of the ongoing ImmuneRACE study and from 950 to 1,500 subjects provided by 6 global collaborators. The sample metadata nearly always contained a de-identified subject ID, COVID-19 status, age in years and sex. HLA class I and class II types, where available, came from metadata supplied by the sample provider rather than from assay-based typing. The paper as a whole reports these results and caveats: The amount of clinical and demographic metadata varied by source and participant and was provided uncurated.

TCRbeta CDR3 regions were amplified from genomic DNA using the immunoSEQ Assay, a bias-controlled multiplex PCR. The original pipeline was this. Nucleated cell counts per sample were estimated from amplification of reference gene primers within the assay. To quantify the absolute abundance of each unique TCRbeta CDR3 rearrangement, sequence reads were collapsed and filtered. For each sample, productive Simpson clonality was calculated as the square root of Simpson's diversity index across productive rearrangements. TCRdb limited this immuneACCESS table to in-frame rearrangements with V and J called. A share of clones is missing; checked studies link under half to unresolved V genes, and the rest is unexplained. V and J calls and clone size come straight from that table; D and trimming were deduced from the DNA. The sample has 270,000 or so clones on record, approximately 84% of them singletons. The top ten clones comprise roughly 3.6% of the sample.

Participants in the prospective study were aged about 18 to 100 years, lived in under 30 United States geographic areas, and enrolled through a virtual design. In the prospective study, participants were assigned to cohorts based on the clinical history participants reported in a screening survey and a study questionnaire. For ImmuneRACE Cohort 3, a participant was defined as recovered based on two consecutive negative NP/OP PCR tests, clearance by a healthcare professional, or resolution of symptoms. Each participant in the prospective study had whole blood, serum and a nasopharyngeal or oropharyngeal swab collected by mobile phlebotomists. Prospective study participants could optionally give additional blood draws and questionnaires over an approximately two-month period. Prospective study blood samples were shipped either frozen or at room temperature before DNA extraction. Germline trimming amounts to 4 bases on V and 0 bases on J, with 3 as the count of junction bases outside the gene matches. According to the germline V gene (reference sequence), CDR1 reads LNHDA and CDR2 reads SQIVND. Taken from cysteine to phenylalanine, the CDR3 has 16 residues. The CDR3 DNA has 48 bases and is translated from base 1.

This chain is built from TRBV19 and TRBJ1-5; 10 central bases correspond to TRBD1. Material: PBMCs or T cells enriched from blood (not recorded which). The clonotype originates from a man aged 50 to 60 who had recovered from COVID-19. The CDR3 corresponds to CASSSGDRGSNQPQHF. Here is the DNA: TGTGCCAGTAGTAGCGGGGACAGGGGTAGCAATCAGCCCCAGCATTTT.